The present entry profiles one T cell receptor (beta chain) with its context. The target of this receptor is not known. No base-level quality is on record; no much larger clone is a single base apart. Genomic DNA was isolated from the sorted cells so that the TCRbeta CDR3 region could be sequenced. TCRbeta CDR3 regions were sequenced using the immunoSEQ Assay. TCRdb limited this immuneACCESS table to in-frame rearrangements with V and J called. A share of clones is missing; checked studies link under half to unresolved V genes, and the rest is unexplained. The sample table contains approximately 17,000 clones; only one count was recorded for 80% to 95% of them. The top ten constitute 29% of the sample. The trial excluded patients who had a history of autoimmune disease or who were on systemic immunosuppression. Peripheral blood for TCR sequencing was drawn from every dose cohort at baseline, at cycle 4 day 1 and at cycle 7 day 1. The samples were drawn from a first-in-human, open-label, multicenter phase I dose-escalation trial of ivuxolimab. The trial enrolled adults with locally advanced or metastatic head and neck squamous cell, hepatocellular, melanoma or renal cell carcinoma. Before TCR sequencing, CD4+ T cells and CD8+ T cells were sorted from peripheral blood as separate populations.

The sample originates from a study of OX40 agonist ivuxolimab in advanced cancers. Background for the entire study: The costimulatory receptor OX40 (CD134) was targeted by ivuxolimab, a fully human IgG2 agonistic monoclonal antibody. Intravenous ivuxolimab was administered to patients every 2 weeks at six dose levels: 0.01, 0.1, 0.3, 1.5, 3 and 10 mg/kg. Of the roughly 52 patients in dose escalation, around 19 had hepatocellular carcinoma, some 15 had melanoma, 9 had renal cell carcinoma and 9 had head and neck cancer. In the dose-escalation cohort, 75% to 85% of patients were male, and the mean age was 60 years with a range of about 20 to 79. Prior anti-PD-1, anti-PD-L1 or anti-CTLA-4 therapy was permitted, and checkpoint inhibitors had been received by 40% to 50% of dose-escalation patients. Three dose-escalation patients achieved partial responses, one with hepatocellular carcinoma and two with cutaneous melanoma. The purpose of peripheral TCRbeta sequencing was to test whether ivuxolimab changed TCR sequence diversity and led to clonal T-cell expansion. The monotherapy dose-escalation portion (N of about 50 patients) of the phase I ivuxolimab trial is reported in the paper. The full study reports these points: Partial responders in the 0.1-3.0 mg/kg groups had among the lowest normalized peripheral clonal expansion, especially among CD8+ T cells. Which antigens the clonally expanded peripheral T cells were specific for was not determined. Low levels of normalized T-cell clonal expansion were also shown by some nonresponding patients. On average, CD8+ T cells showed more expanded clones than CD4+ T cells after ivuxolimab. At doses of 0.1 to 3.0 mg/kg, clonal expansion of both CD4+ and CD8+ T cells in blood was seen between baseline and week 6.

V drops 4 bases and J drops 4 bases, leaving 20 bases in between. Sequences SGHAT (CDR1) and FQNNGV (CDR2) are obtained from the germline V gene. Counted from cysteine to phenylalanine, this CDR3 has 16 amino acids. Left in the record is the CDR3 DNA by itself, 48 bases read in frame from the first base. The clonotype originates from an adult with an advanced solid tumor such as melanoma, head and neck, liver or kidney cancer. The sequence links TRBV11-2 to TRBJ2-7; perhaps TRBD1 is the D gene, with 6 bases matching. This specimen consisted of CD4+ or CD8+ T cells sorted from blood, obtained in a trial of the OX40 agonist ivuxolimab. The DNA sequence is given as TGTGCCAGCAGCTGGAGTGGGGGCTCTGGTATGTACGAGCAGTACTTC. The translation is CASSWSGGSGMYEQYF.